These T cell receptor beta chains were read from a single sample in a study of cytomegalovirus exposure and HLA in healthy donors. TCRdb's table, derived via immunoSEQ multiplex PCR, lists solely in-frame clones and lacks some. This sample carries around 150,000 clones, about three quarters of them seen once, and the ten largest clones take approximately 4.4%. The sequenced material came from PBMCs. The receptors here all came from a man aged 18 to 30 in good health and CMV-seropositive. The CDR3 runs from the conserved cysteine through the conserved F or W. Fields, in order: V gene, CDR3 protein.

>TRBV12-5
CASGPPRGGGFYGYTF
>TRBV29-1
CSVVQTVTRDTEAFF
>TRBV6-1
CASSGRTSLADTQYF
>TRBV5-1
CASSDSQWTGDNYGYTF
>TRBV19
CASSTGGGTGELFF
>TRBV11-2
CASSLGSGDEKLFF
>TRBV11-2
CASSLQWRTEAFF
>TRBV5-8
CASSLGQATDTEAFF
>TRBV9
CASSATVYNTEAFF
>TRBV19
CASSIAGETQYF
>TRBV5-1
CASGGDSSGANVLTF
>TRBV7-9
CASSPRGDSNQPQHF
>TRBV19
CASSIMAGQNTEAFF
>TRBV6-5
CASRRDRDPPEAFF
>TRBV6-1
CASSRGRDGNTIYF
>TRBV7-7
CASSSDRSNNEQFF
>TRBV2
CASRGQSGGNQPQHF
>TRBV28
CASRTQADTQYF
>TRBV10-3
CAISLGTEKITDTQYF
>TRBV28
CASSLSGRFYGYTF
>TRBV4-1
CASSQVPLAGESGYTF
>TRBV19
CASGGRGQPQHF
>TRBV19
CASKSWTEAFF
>TRBV2
CASSAGTGNTEAFF
>TRBV5-1
CASSLGTSGLTGELFF
>TRBV28
CASSSRRGAGGYNEQFF
>TRBV25-1
CASSGQGLYNEQFF
>TRBV19
CASNTGGADTQYF
>TRBV19
CASSMGLTGYTF
>TRBV6-1
CASSPGLGQETQYF
>TRBV5-1
CASSPQPTSGIDEQFF
>TRBV6-1
CASSGQRGGIKETQYF
>TRBV5-6
CASSLVQGHYGYTF
>TRBV5-1
CASSLSGSSYNEQFF
>TRBV10-1
CASRPDRGLDYGYTF
>TRBV5-1
CASSLAGGLAGGEQFF
>TRBV19
CATFGGQGWNQPQHF
>TRBV29-1
CSVEVSGTQYF
>TRBV7-2
CASSFVRGTDTQYF
>TRBV2
CASSGTRGGLNEQFF
>TRBV9
CASSHSGTGGPNTGELFF
>TRBV6-4
CASSALGTSGGSRAYNEQFF
>TRBV7-8
CASSSTDRVPVSGNEQFF
>TRBV20-1
CSAPDRDYTF
>TRBV5-6
CASSLRAGGSYNEQFF
>TRBV19
CAKLLWWGNTIYF
>TRBV23-1
CASTPRWTSHQPQHF
>TRBV30
CAWRRGGTDTQYF
>TRBV11-2
CASSLTGETQYF
>TRBV5-6
CASSIDRVRSGELFF
>TRBV5-4
CASSLAGQPQHF